A selection of T cell receptor beta chains follows, all from one sample in a study of T cell responses to AZD1222 COVID-19 vaccine. Data came from immunoSEQ multiplex PCR; TCRdb stores just in-frame clones and leaves some out. Of 150,000 to 200,000 clones listed, less than 95% are singletons. Specimen: peripheral blood, collected 28 days after the second AZD1222 dose. The receptors originated from an adult who received the AZD1222 COVID-19 vaccine. Both conserved end residues are part of each CDR3. A D gene is named only where the DNA matches it firmly. Clone size is given for some rows only: seen once, a few or many times, or a class if the clone is expanded.

TRBJ2-7,TRBD2,few,TRBV3-1/TRBV3-2,TGTGCCAGCAGCCAAACTTTAATCAGGACTAGCGGGAGACCCGAGCAGTACTTC,CASSQTLIRTSGRPEQYF
TRBJ1-1,TRBD1,.,TRBV3-1/TRBV3-2,TGTGCCAGCAGCCTAACGGGACAGGGGAACACTGAAGCTTTCTTT,CASSLTGQGNTEAFF
TRBJ1-2,TRBD1,.,TRBV2,TGTGCCATCAGGACAGGGGCGAACTATGGCTACACCTTC,CAIRTGANYGYTF
TRBJ2-2,.,.,TRBV19,TGTGCCAGTAGGGATACTTGGGACACCGGGGAGCTGTTTTTT,CASRDTWDTGELFF
TRBJ1-4,.,once,TRBV13,TGTGCCAGCAGCTATCGGCCACCCACAGGGTCTAATGAAAAACTGTTTTTT,CASSYRPPTGSNEKLFF
TRBJ2-1,.,.,TRBV28,TGTGCCAGCGGTGTCCTGAACAATGAGCAGTTCTTC,CASGVLNNEQFF
TRBJ1-6,TRBD1,once,TRBV19,TGCGCCAGTAGTCCCTGGACAGGGGATTCCGGGTCACCCCTCCACTTT,CASSPWTGDSGSPLHF
TRBJ2-7,.,.,TRBV28,TGTGCCAGCAGGTCGACAGCCTCCCGGAATTACGAGCAGTACTTC,CASRSTASRNYEQYF
TRBJ1-2,.,once,TRBV30,TGTGCCTGGAGCGGATCGGCCCTCGCCGGGATCACCTTC,CAWSGSALAGITF
TRBJ2-3,.,.,TRBV5-4,TGTGCCAGCAGCATCCCCGGCCTCCCCCCAGATACGCAGTATTTT,CASSIPGLPPDTQYF
TRBJ1-2,.,once,TRBV18,TGTGCCAGCTCACCACCTTCCACCGGGGGCCAAGGAGGCTACACCTTC,CASSPPSTGGQGGYTF
TRBJ1-3,.,.,TRBV29-1,TGCAGCGTTGAGACGGCTGGAAACACCATATATTTT,CSVETAGNTIYF
TRBJ1-1,.,.,TRBV19,TGTGCCAGTAGTCCGACATTTAACACTGAAGCTTTCTTT,CASSPTFNTEAFF
TRBJ1-2,.,once,TRBV5-6,TGTGCCAGCAGCTTAGGAGGGACGAATGGCTACACCTTC,CASSLGGTNGYTF
TRBJ2-3,.,.,TRBV24-1,TGTGCCACCTCGATCACAGATACGCAGTATTTT,CATSITDTQYF
TRBJ1-4,.,.,TRBV4-2,TGTGCCAGCAGCCAAGATCCGGGTACAACTAATGAAAAACTGTTTTTT,CASSQDPGTTNEKLFF
TRBJ2-7,TRBD2,once,TRBV11-3,TGTGCCAGCAGCCGAAGACTAGCGGGGGGCCCATCCTACGAGCAGTACTTC,CASSRRLAGGPSYEQYF
TRBJ2-7,.,.,TRBV30,TGTGCCTGGGGACTAATGGCCTACGAGCAGTACTTC,CAWGLMAYEQYF
TRBJ1-2,TRBD1,once,TRBV5-6,TGTGCCAGCAGCTTACAGGGGGTTAACTATGGCTACACCTTC,CASSLQGVNYGYTF
TRBJ1-5,.,.,TRBV6-5,TGTGCCAGCAGTTACCGGCGCCAGACCCCCCAGCATTTT,CASSYRRQTPQHF
TRBJ2-5,TRBD1,once,TRBV5-1,TGCGCCAGCAGCTTTAGACAGGGAGAGACCCAGTACTTC,CASSFRQGETQYF
TRBJ1-1,.,.,TRBV5-1,TGCGCCAGCAGCTTGGCCCCGGCGAACACTGAAGCTTTCTTT,CASSLAPANTEAFF
TRBJ2-7,TRBD1,.,TRBV6-2/TRBV6-3,TGTGCCAGCAGTTACGCGGGGGGACAGGGGGCACGGGAGCAGTACTTC,CASSYAGGQGAREQYF
TRBJ2-1,TRBD2,.,TRBV7-2,TGTGCCAGCAGCCGCACTAGCGGGGCGGGGAACAATGAGCAGTTCTTC,CASSRTSGAGNNEQFF
TRBJ2-7,TRBD1,.,TRBV5-1,TGCGCCAGCAGTGGTCTGGGACAGAACTACGAGCAGTACTTC,CASSGLGQNYEQYF
TRBJ2-3,.,.,TRBV3-1/TRBV3-2,TGTGCCAGCAGCCAAGGGGGGGGCCTGACAGATACGCAGTATTTT,CASSQGGGLTDTQYF
TRBJ2-3,.,.,TRBV7-2,TGTGCCAGCCGCCAGGGGGGCGGAGATACGCAGTATTTT,CASRQGGGDTQYF
TRBJ2-7,.,.,TRBV6-1,TGTGCCAGCAGTGAAGTTTGGGGTCGCTACGAGCAGTACTTC,CASSEVWGRYEQYF
TRBJ1-2,TRBD1,.,TRBV9,TGTGCCAGCAGCGTAGGACAGGGGGTTGGTGGCTACACCTTC,CASSVGQGVGGYTF
TRBJ1-6,.,.,TRBV5-1,TGCGCCAGCAGCTTGGCCGTGGGCTCAAATTCACCCCTCCACTTT,CASSLAVGSNSPLHF
TRBJ1-5,.,.,TRBV28,TGTGCCAGCAGTTTATTCCCGACACTAACGGGCAATCAGCCCCAGCATTTT,CASSLFPTLTGNQPQHF
TRBJ1-5,.,.,TRBV5-6,TGTGCCAGCAGCGTTCGGACAGCAGTACCTTCCAATCAGCCCCAGCATTTT,CASSVRTAVPSNQPQHF
TRBJ2-2,.,.,TRBV28,TGTGCCAGCAGTTTAATGCCGGGTGGGGCCGGGGAGCTGTTTTTT,CASSLMPGGAGELFF
TRBJ2-5,TRBD1,.,TRBV6-1,TGTGCCAGCAGTGAATACGGCAGGGGGCCAGAGACCCAGTACTTC,CASSEYGRGPETQYF
TRBJ1-5,TRBD1,.,TRBV3-1/TRBV3-2,TGTGCCAGCAGCCAATACACAGGGGGAGGTAACCAGCCCCAGCATTTT,CASSQYTGGGNQPQHF
TRBJ1-5,TRBD1,once,TRBV7-9,TGTGCCACTCAACAGGGGGCCCAACAGCCCCAGCATTTT,CATQQGAQQPQHF
TRBJ2-1,.,.,TRBV5-4,TGTGCCAGCACCCTGGGAGGGGGACAGGCCTACAATGAGCAGTTCTTC,CASTLGGGQAYNEQFF
TRBJ2-1,.,.,TRBV7-9,TGTGCCAGCAGCCTGAACAATGAGCAGTTCTTC,CASSLNNEQFF
TRBJ2-7,.,.,TRBV7-2,TGTGCCAGCAGAGACAGGCCTAGCTCCTACGAGCAGTACTTC,CASRDRPSSYEQYF
TRBJ1-5,.,.,TRBV6-5,TGTGCCAGCAGTCATGACAGGAGCAATCAGCCCCAGCATTTT,CASSHDRSNQPQHF
TRBJ1-4,.,.,TRBV3-1/TRBV3-2,TGTGCCAGCAGCCAAGATCCCACAATTGGGCTGTTTTTT,CASSQDPTIGLFF
TRBJ1-1,TRBD1,.,TRBV11-3,TGTGCCAGCAGCCAGAGTCGGGAGAGACAGGGGACCCCTGAAGCTTTCTTT,CASSQSRERQGTPEAFF
TRBJ2-1,TRBD2,.,TRBV28,TGTGCCAGCAGTTTATTACTAGCGGGAGGTTACAATGAGCAGTTCTTC,CASSLLLAGGYNEQFF
TRBJ1-4,TRBD1,.,TRBV4-1,TGCGCCAGCAGCACAATGGACAGGGGCAGCGAAAAACTGTTTTTT,CASSTMDRGSEKLFF
TRBJ1-4,.,.,TRBV3-1/TRBV3-2,TGTGCCAGCAGCCCCGCGGAAGGGGTTAGTGAAAAACTGTTTTTT,CASSPAEGVSEKLFF
TRBJ2-1,.,.,TRBV5-1,TGCGCCAGCAGCTTGGATTTTCTTGGGGGTGAGCAGTTCTTC,CASSLDFLGGEQFF
TRBJ1-3,.,.,TRBV18,TGTGCCAGCTCACCACCGGGTCCCACCTCTGGAAACACCATATATTTT,CASSPPGPTSGNTIYF
TRBJ1-4,.,.,TRBV7-9,TGTGCCAGCAGCTTACCCGGGGTAGAAAAACTGTTTTTT,CASSLPGVEKLFF
TRBJ1-2,.,.,TRBV10-2,TGCGCCAGCAGTGATTCTCGGCCAGCCGGGCCCGCTAACTATGGCTACACCTTC,CASSDSRPAGPANYGYTF
TRBJ2-3,TRBD1,.,TRBV28,TGTGCCAGCAGTTTAGGGACAGGGCCGCCTGATACGCAGTATTTT,CASSLGTGPPDTQYF
TRBJ1-2,TRBD1,.,TRBV6-1,TGTGCCAGCAGTGAAGCGCTTCCAGGACAGGGTAACTATGGCTACACCTTC,CASSEALPGQGNYGYTF
TRBJ1-6,.,.,TRBV5-1,TGCGCCAGCAGCCCGGGCGTGACAGTGAATTATAATTCACCCCTCCACTTT,CASSPGVTVNYNSPLHF
TRBJ2-1,TRBD2,.,TRBV5-1,TGCGCCAGCAGTTGGACTAGCGGGGGGCTCTATGAGCAGTTCTTC,CASSWTSGGLYEQFF
TRBJ2-7,.,.,TRBV30,TGTGCCTGGAGTAGGAGGGGGCGGTACGAGCAGTACTTC,CAWSRRGRYEQYF
TRBJ2-5,TRBD2,.,TRBV5-1,TGCGCCAGCAGCGGGGAGGGTAATTGGTTCCGGGAGACCCAGTACTTC,CASSGEGNWFRETQYF